This TCR beta chain was identified in a study of Graves' ophthalmopathy and Graves' hyperthyroidism. V was trimmed by 5 bases and J by 2 bases, leaving 6 bases between them. The germline V gene encodes CDR1 KGHSH and CDR2 LQKENI. There are 12 residues in the CDR3. In this sample, this clonotype turned up many times. TCR beta CDR3 amplification used RNA transcripts. First-round RT-PCR employed HTBI primers, with a second-round multiplex PCR after it. TCRdb reprocessed the multiplex PCR reads via MiXCR and lists one record per CDR3 protein. The sample gives 500,000 to 700,000 distinct CDR3 sequences, under 40% of which show up once; around 4% is in the top ten.

Sequencing input: peripheral blood or thyroid tissue (not recorded which). This TCR was sampled from an adult man with Graves' hyperthyroidism. The V call is TRBV18, the J call TRBJ2-5; D is unresolved. The CDR3 loop reads CASSSEQETQYF. The CDR3 DNA reads as TGTGCCAGCTCATCCGAACAAGAGACCCAGTACTTC.